This T cell receptor (beta chain) was retrieved from a study of a mutant IDH1 vaccine in newly diagnosed glioma. At the level of the study: It was radiotherapy, temozolomide, or both that patients received previously, with most receiving both.

Here immunoSEQ multiplex PCR was the method, and the copy in TCRdb shows in-frame clones only, minus some. The repertoire holds some 54,000 clones, with roughly 84% as singletons. Comments on this clone: What it binds is unknown.

V trimming: 4 bases; J trimming: 8 bases; junction bases outside the gene matches: 7. CDR3 length: 13 residues. Germline CDR1 reads SGHDT; CDR2 reads YYEEEE. As for time point: week 35, safety follow-up. The study gave 300 ug of mutant IDH1 20-mer peptide per vaccine dose, with topical imiquimod. New IDH1-mutant, ATRX-lost WHO grade 3 or 4 astrocytomas occurred in donors. Study-level points and caveats: Patients mounted vaccine-induced immune responses in 90% to 95% of cases.

Material: PBMCs, obtained from a glioma patient whose treatment included an IDH1 peptide vaccine. The gene calls are TRBV5-6 and TRBJ1-2; TRBD1 agrees at 8 bases. This receptor was identified in a woman between 18 and 29 years old with glioma. The CDR3 region is CASSLDRTGGYTF. For the CDR3, the DNA is TGTGCCAGCAGCCTGGACAGGACAGGGGGCTACACCTTC.